This T cell receptor beta chain comes out of a study of T cell repertoires in cytomegalovirus infection. Across the study: It was the public TCR beta signatures that indicated both CMV infection and matching HLA type.

Study-wide results and caveats: CMV carriers with the relevant HLA were identified by cumulative public TCR beta family frequency. Dominant in the ex vivo response were TCR beta clonotypes restricted by HLA-C and specific for CMV.

MiXCR was run by TCRdb on the reads, yielding one entry per CDR3 protein. This table has about 180,000 distinct CDR3 sequences, approximately 15% appearing once. Notes on this clonotype: The antigen is unknown.

Trimming took off 3 bases at V and 10 bases at J, with 13 bases between the two ends. The CDR3 consists of 12 residues. CDR1 and CDR2 (germline): SQVTM, ANQGSEA. Material for sequencing was PBMCs. The TCR originated in a human donor in good health (CMV status not recorded). Some clones in this sample may be carry-over from other donors' samples. The chain employs TRBV29-1 and TRBJ2-4; D might be TRBD1 (6 bases). CDR3 region: CSVDRGNGIQYF. The CDR3 DNA reads TGCAGCGTTGACAGGGGCAATGGGATTCAGTACTTC.